Presented here are 19 T cell receptor beta chains from one specimen sequenced in a study of blood T cell repertoires in COVID-19. Profiled with immunoSEQ multiplex PCR; TCRdb holds only in-frame clones, not every one. The sample consists of more than 85,000 clones, roughly 89% of them appearing once. Material: peripheral blood. The receptor set was obtained from a woman between 70 and 85 years old with acute or convalescent COVID-19.

The V and J genes are TRBV27 and TRBJ2-7, with D possibly being TRBD1 (6 bases). Germline CDR1 is MNHEY and CDR2 is SMNVEV (reference sequence). V lost 8 bases to trimming and J lost 0 bases, with 11 bases between them. The CDR3 runs to 13 residues. CDR3 protein: CASGKGVSYEQYV. In DNA form, the CDR3 reads TGTGCCAGCGGCAAGGGGGTCTCCTACGAGCAGTACGTC.

CDR3 nucleotides: TGTGCCAGCAGCCAAACGGGACAGGGGCCAAATCAGCCCCAGCATTTT. This translates into CASSQTGQGPNQPQHF. The chain combines TRBV4-2 with TRBJ1-5; 10 bases line up with TRBD1. The V gene end was trimmed by 2 bases and the J gene end by 4 bases; junction bases not matched to a gene: 5. The CDR3 is made up of 16 amino acids. CDR1 is LGHNA and CDR2 is YNFKEQ in the germline V gene.

The chain recombines TRBV2 with TRBJ1-6; D may be TRBD1 (5 bases). Germline lookup yields CDR1 SNHLY and CDR2 FYNNEI. This CDR3 contains 13 residues. V lost 8 bases and J lost 10, with 15 bases in between. CDR3 in DNA: TGTGCCAGCCTCAGGGTATTCAGCTCACCCCTCCACTTT. Encoded protein: CASLRVFSSPLHF.

In its sample, this clone was seen once. The chain is built from TRBV28 and TRBJ1-4; 11 bases are shared with TRBD1. The trim removed 5 bases at V and 8 bases at J, leaving 7 bases unmatched. The CDR3 consists of 15 residues. Per the germline V gene, CDR1 is MDHEN and CDR2 is SYDVKM. CDR3 region: CASSIRTGGLEKLFF. In nucleotides, the CDR3 is TGTGCCAGCAGTATCAGGACAGGGGGCTTGGAAAAACTGTTTTTT.

This chain links TRBV19 with TRBJ2-2; D gene ambiguous. The V gene lost 3 bases and the J gene lost 6 bases, with 8 bases spanning the gap. The germline V gene has CDR1 LNHDA and CDR2 SQIVND (reference sequence). This CDR3 spans 13 amino acids. The CDR3 spells CASSISLAGELFF. The CDR3 DNA is TGTGCCAGTAGTATTTCTCTTGCCGGGGAGCTGTTTTTT. The variable domain in full, completed from reference TRBV19 and TRBJ2-2, reads DGGITQSPKYLFRKEGQNVTLSCEQNLNHDAMYWYRQDPGQGLRLIYYSQIVNDFQKGDIAEGYSVSREKKESFPLTVTSAQKNPTAFYLCASSISLAGELFFGEGSRLTVL.

The V and J genes are TRBV18 and TRBJ2-5, with 13 bases identical to TRBD2. Germline V gives CDR1 KGHSH, CDR2 LQKENI. The ends lost 5 bases at V and 1 base at J; junction bases unmatched: 7. The CDR3 extends over 17 amino acids. This CDR3 reads CASSNNRLAGGQETQYF. CDR3 nucleotides: TGTGCCAGCTCAAACAACAGACTAGCGGGGGGCCAAGAGACCCAGTACTTC.

J is TRBJ1-1 and V is TRBV6-6; no clear D. The CDR3 has 13 amino acids. CDR1 MNHNY and CDR2 SVGAGI come from the germline V gene (reference sequence). V lost 0 bases, J lost 7 bases, and 9 bases lay in between. The CDR3 DNA is TGTGCCAGCAGTTACTCTGCGCGCCATGAAGCTTTCTTT. Protein sequence: CASSYSARHEAFF.

This chain links TRBV5-1 with TRBJ2-5, with D perhaps TRBD2 (5 bases). Germline loops: CDR1 SGHRS, CDR2 YFSETQ. This CDR3 region has 15 residues. The ends were cut back, 3 bases at V and 5 bases at J, with 17 bases in the middle. The CDR3 DNA reads TGCGCCAGCAGCTCGGGATACCAGGTGGGCGAGACCCAGTACTTC. It encodes CASSSGYQVGETQYF. Using reference TRBV5-1 and TRBJ2-5 for the parts outside the CDR3, the full variable domain is KAGVTQTPRYLIKTRGQQVTLSCSPISGHRSVSWYQQTPGQGLQFLFEYFSETQRNKGNFPGRFSGRQFSNSRSEMNVSTLELGDSALYLCASSSGYQVGETQYFGPGTRLLVL.

In this sample, this clone turned up once. The chain combines TRBV21-1 with TRBJ1-6. TRBV21-1 is marked as a pseudogene. CDR3 length equals 15 residues. CDR3: CASSKDGPPGSPLHF. The DNA of the CDR3 is TGTGCCAGCAGCAAAGATGGCCCACCGGGGTCACCCCTCCACTTT.

V and J are TRBV28 and TRBJ1-1; maybe TRBD1 (6 bases). Germline V gene sequence: CDR1 MDHEN, CDR2 SYDVKM. This CDR3 region has 15 residues. V shed 5 bases and J shed 1 base, with 14 bases lying between them. CDR3 amino acids: CASSNREMTNTEAFF. The DNA of the CDR3 is TGTGCCAGCAGTAACAGGGAAATGACGAACACTGAAGCTTTCTTT.

The rearrangement uses TRBV24-1 and TRBJ2-1, with D perhaps TRBD2 (6 bases). Germline V gene sequence: CDR1 KGHDR, CDR2 SFDVKD. The V and J ends lost 5 bases and 10 bases respectively, with 17 bases between them. There are 14 residues in the CDR3. CDR3 in DNA: TGTGCCACCAGTGCATCGACTAGGTCGGGCGAGCAGTTCTTC. Translating gives CATSASTRSGEQFF.

The genes are TRBV11-2 and TRBJ2-1, with 7 bases lining up with TRBD1. CDR1 and CDR2 (germline): SGHAT, FQNNGV. CDR3 length: 13 amino acids. V trimming: 6 bases; J trimming: 7 bases; junction bases outside the gene matches: 6. The CDR3 region is CASSTQGVNEQFF. The CDR3, as DNA: TGTGCCAGCAGTACGCAGGGGGTTAATGAGCAGTTCTTC.

This chain connects TRBV5-1 to TRBJ2-7, with D possibly matching TRBD2 (6 bases). This CDR3 has 14 amino acids. Trimming stripped 4 bases from V and 7 bases from J, with 18 bases between. CDR1 is SGHRS, CDR2 YFSETQ, per germline. The CDR3 region is CASSLMGEAGEQYF. Written as DNA, the CDR3 is TGCGCCAGCAGCCTTATGGGGGAGGCTGGAGAGCAGTACTTC. Complete variable domain (other parts from reference TRBV5-1 and TRBJ2-7): KAGVTQTPRYLIKTRGQQVTLSCSPISGHRSVSWYQQTPGQGLQFLFEYFSETQRNKGNFPGRFSGRQFSNSRSEMNVSTLELGDSALYLCASSLMGEAGEQYFGPGTRLTVT.

The chain combines TRBV2 with TRBJ1-5, with D perhaps TRBD1 (6 bases). V was trimmed by 5 bases and J by 7 bases, leaving 12 bases between them. The CDR3 consists of 13 residues. CDR1 and CDR2 (germline): SNHLY, FYNNEI. DNA of the CDR3: TGTGCCAGCAGTAGGGGGGAGGGACAGCCCCAGCATTTT. Its translation is CASSRGEGQPQHF. The full variable domain, completed using reference TRBV2 and TRBJ1-5, is EPEVTQTPSHQVTQMGQEVILRCVPISNHLYFYWYRQILGQKVEFLVSFYNNEISEKSEIFDDQFSVERPDGSNFTLKIRSTKLEDSAMYFCASSRGEGQPQHFGDGTRLSIL.

This chain joins TRBV3-1 (or the pseudogene TRBV3-2) and TRBJ1-2, with TRBD1 as a possible D gene (5 bases). Germline V gene lookup returns CDR1 LGHDT and CDR2 YNNKEL (reference sequence). The V end lost 2 bases, the J end lost 7 bases, and 17 bases lay between the germline ends. CDR3 length: 15 residues. The DNA for the CDR3 is TGTGCCAGCAGCCAATTATCTTCAGGGAAGATTGGCTACACCTTC. Its protein is CASSQLSSGKIGYTF.

This clone was picked up one time. The chain uses TRBV10-3 and TRBJ2-2, with a weak D call TRBD2 (5 bases). CDR3 length: 16 residues. Trimming removed 7 bases from V and 0 bases from J, with 15 bases in between. Germline V gene lookup returns CDR1 ENHRY and CDR2 SYGVKD. The CDR3 nucleotides read TGTGCCATCACTAGTAGCGAGGCCACGAACACCGGGGAGCTGTTTTTT. Protein: CAITSSEATNTGELFF.

The chain employs TRBV5-6 and TRBJ1-4, with TRBD1 matching over 7 bases. From germline, CDR1 is SGHDT and CDR2 YYEEEE. The CDR3 loop spans 16 amino acids. The trim removed 4 bases at V and 2 bases at J, leaving 8 bases unmatched. The CDR3 here is CASSVRDRRTNEKLFF. The CDR3 bases are TGTGCCAGCAGCGTCCGGGACAGACGCACTAATGAAAAACTGTTTTTT.

V usage is TRBV27 and J usage is TRBJ2-2; D might be TRBD2 (5 bases). CDR3 length: 15 residues. Trimming removed 7 bases from V and 6 bases from J, with 18 bases in between. Germline assignment: CDR1 MNHEY and CDR2 SMNVEV (reference sequence). This CDR3 reads CASIPIAAGSGELFF. DNA of the CDR3: TGTGCCAGCATTCCCATCGCTGCGGGCTCCGGGGAGCTGTTTTTT.

This clone occurred once. The J gene is TRBJ1-3, the V gene TRBV28, with D possibly being TRBD1 (5 bases). The CDR3 covers 15 residues. Germline CDR1 reads MDHEN; CDR2 reads SYDVKM. Deletions cut 6 bases from V and 7 bases from J, with 19 bases between. The CDR3 here is CASSSPSKGKNTIYF. Written as DNA, the CDR3 is TGTGCCAGCAGCTCCCCCTCGAAGGGGAAGAACACCATATATTTT.